This T cell receptor (beta chain) is from a study of chemoradiotherapy in HPV16-positive cancers. Across the study: Candidate HPV-specific clones and shared TCR motifs came from a couple of HPV16-positive patients.

This CDR3 is 12 amino acids long. Per germline, CDR1 SNHLY and CDR2 FYNNEI. V lost 6 bases and J lost 5, with 11 bases in between. Study-wide findings and caveats: Functional assays defining HPV-specific T cells used only a couple of HPV16-positive patients. Candidate HPV-specific clones and E7-related TCR motifs grew in tumor during treatment.

Repertoires were sampled repeatedly during chemoradiotherapy. In the case of this clone: Its specificity is not known.

Profiled with immunoSEQ multiplex PCR; TCRdb holds only in-frame clones, not every one. The data hold over a thousand clones, with more than 75% observed a single time. The receptor comes from a human donor with HPV-associated anogenital cancer. The source was tumor tissue, collected from a patient who underwent chemoradiotherapy. The rearrangement links TRBV2 to TRBJ2-7; D may be TRBD1 (6 bases). The CDR3 nucleotides are TGTGCCAGCAGATCACAGGGCCACGAGCAGTACTTC. It encodes CASRSQGHEQYF.